The clone carrying this T cell receptor beta chain has ten or more counts. Antigen: not known. The data derive from a study of T cells in Graves' hyperthyroidism and ophthalmopathy. Under 3 months was the duration of disease in ophthalmopathy patients, who also had a Clinical Activity Score of at least 3 and a NOSPECS grade of at least 4. Uncontrolled infection, other autoimmune disease, pregnancy or lactation barred patients from enrollment. General observations from the study: Ophthalmopathy was model-predicted a median around seven months pre-onset.

Germline V CDR1 and CDR2: LGHDT, YNNKEL (reference sequence). The CDR3 consists of 15 residues. Unmatched junction bases numbered 4, after V lost 2 bases and J lost 4 bases. RNA transcripts served as the template for amplifying TCR beta CDR3 regions. A set of HTBI primers served as the primers for a first-round RT-PCR of the TCR CDR3. Via MiXCR, TCRdb re-called the multiplex PCR reads, giving one row per CDR3 protein. The sample consists of hundreds of thousands of distinct CDR3 sequences, 17% of them appearing once. V and J are TRBV3-1 and TRBJ2-5; the match to TRBD1 covers 10 bases. Sequenced input: blood. This clonotype was sampled from a woman aged 18-29 years with Graves' ophthalmopathy. Written as DNA, the CDR3 is TGTGCCAGCAGCCAACGGACAGGGGGGAGAGAGACCCAGTACTTC. Its protein is CASSQRTGGRETQYF.